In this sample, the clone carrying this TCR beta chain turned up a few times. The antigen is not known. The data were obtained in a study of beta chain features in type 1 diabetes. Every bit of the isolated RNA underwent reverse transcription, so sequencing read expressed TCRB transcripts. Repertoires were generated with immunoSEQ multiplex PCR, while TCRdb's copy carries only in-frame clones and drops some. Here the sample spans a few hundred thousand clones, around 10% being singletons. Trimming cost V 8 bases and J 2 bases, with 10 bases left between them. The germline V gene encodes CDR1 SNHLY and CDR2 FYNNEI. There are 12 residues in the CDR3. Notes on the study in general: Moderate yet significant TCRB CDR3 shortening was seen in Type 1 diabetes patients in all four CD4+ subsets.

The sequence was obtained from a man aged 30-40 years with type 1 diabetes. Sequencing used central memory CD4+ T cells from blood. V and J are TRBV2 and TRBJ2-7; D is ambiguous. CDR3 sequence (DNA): TGTGCCAGCGGAACTTTTCCCTACGAGCAGTACTTC. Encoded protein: CASGTFPYEQYF.